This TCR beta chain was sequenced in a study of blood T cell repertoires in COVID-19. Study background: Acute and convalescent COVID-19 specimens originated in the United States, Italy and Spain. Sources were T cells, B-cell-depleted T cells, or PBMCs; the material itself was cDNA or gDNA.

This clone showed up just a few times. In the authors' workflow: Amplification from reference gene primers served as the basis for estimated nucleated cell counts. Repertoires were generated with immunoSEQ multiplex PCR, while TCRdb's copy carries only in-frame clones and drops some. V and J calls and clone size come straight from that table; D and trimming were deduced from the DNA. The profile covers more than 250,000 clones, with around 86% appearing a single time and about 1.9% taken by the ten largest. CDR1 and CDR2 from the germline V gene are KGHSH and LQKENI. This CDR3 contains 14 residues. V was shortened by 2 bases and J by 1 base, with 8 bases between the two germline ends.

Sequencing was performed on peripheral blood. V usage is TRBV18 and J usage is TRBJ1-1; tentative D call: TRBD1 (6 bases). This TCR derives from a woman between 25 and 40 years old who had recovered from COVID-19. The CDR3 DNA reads TGTGCCAGCTCACCAACCAGGGGGAACACTGAAGCTTTCTTT. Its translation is CASSPTRGNTEAFF.